Listed below are T cell receptor beta chains from one sample, sequenced in a study of cytomegalovirus exposure and HLA in healthy donors. Profiled with immunoSEQ multiplex PCR; TCRdb holds only in-frame clones, not every one. The sample lists over 150,000 clones, over 70% seen once, with 2.5% to 3.5% in the top ten. Sequenced sample: PBMCs. The receptors shown here come from a woman in her twenties or thirties in good health and CMV-seropositive. The CDR3 runs from the conserved cysteine through the conserved F or W. D genes are given only for firm matches. The size of a clone is reported for some rows only, either as once, few or many, or as a class for expanded clones.

V gene: TRBV9
clone size: -
J gene: TRBJ2-3
D gene: TRBD2
CDR3 DNA: TGTGCCAGCAGCGTAGACGGGAGGGGGACAGATACGCAGTATTTT
CDR3 protein: CASSVDGRGTDTQYF

V gene: TRBV28
clone size: -
J gene: TRBJ2-3
D gene: -
CDR3 DNA: TGTGCCAGCAGTACATTCGGCGGGAGCACAGATACGCAGTATTTT
CDR3 protein: CASSTFGGSTDTQYF

V gene: TRBV9
clone size: few
J gene: TRBJ2-7
D gene: TRBD2
CDR3 DNA: TGTGCCAGCAGCGCCGGACCTTCGACTAGCGGCTCCTACGAGCAGTACTTC
CDR3 protein: CASSAGPSTSGSYEQYF

V gene: TRBV18
clone size: -
J gene: TRBJ2-4
D gene: -
CDR3 DNA: TGTGCCAGCTCCCCCGTGGAGTCCAAAAACATTCAGTACTTC
CDR3 protein: CASSPVESKNIQYF

V gene: TRBV19
clone size: -
J gene: TRBJ1-2
D gene: -
CDR3 DNA: TGTGCCAGTACCATGACAGGCTATGGCTACACCTTC
CDR3 protein: CASTMTGYGYTF

V gene: TRBV9
clone size: -
J gene: TRBJ2-3
D gene: TRBD2
CDR3 DNA: TGTGCCAGCAGCGGGAGCGGGAGTTGGACAGATACGCAGTATTTT
CDR3 protein: CASSGSGSWTDTQYF

V gene: TRBV19
clone size: -
J gene: TRBJ2-1
D gene: -
CDR3 DNA: TGTGCCAGTAGTATGGGGGTGGGACTCTCCTACAATGAGCAGTTCTTC
CDR3 protein: CASSMGVGLSYNEQFF

V gene: TRBV19
clone size: -
J gene: TRBJ2-1
D gene: TRBD1
CDR3 DNA: TGTGCCAGTAGTATCTTGGGACAGGGGAATGAGCAGTTCTTC
CDR3 protein: CASSILGQGNEQFF

V gene: TRBV12-2
clone size: once
J gene: TRBJ2-5
D gene: -
CDR3 DNA: TGTGCAAGTCGCTTAGAAGCGGGAGGTTCTCAAGAGACCCAGTACTTC
CDR3 protein: CASRLEAGGSQETQYF

V gene: TRBV5-1
clone size: -
J gene: TRBJ2-3
D gene: TRBD2
CDR3 DNA: TGCGCCAGCAGCTTGGACGAAGCGGGAGGGTTCACAGATACGCAGTATTTT
CDR3 protein: CASSLDEAGGFTDTQYF

V gene: TRBV28
clone size: -
J gene: TRBJ1-5
D gene: TRBD1
CDR3 DNA: TGTGCCAGCCAAGAGGCCACAGGGGATCAGCCCCAGCATTTT
CDR3 protein: CASQEATGDQPQHF

V gene: TRBV28
clone size: -
J gene: TRBJ1-2
D gene: -
CDR3 DNA: TGTGCCAGCCGGACAGACTATGGCTACACCTTC
CDR3 protein: CASRTDYGYTF

V gene: TRBV25-1
clone size: once
J gene: TRBJ2-1
D gene: -
CDR3 DNA: TGTGCCAGCAGTGAAGGGCCTTCCTACAATGAGCAGTTCTTC
CDR3 protein: CASSEGPSYNEQFF

V gene: TRBV6-6
clone size: -
J gene: TRBJ2-1
D gene: TRBD2
CDR3 DNA: TGTGCCAGCAGACCGACTAGCGGGACATACAATGAGCAGTTCTTC
CDR3 protein: CASRPTSGTYNEQFF

V gene: TRBV19
clone size: few
J gene: TRBJ2-1
D gene: TRBD2
CDR3 DNA: TGTGCCAGTAGTGCGGTTAGCGGGGTTCTTAGGCAGTTCTTC
CDR3 protein: CASSAVSGVLRQFF

V gene: TRBV11-1
clone size: -
J gene: TRBJ2-5
D gene: -
CDR3 DNA: TGTGCCAGCAGCTTGAGGCGGCGGGAAGAGACCCAGTACTTC
CDR3 protein: CASSLRRREETQYF

V gene: TRBV7-6
clone size: -
J gene: TRBJ2-7
D gene: -
CDR3 DNA: TGTGCCAGCAGCGCCCAGCAGGGCTACGAGCAGTACTTC
CDR3 protein: CASSAQQGYEQYF

V gene: TRBV7-7
clone size: -
J gene: TRBJ2-3
D gene: -
CDR3 DNA: TGTGCCAGCAAGCGGTTAGGGGACACAAGCACAGATACGCAGTATTTT
CDR3 protein: CASKRLGDTSTDTQYF

V gene: TRBV5-1
clone size: -
J gene: TRBJ1-2
D gene: -
CDR3 DNA: TGCGCCAGCAGCTTGGGACAGACACAAAACTATGGCTACACCTTC
CDR3 protein: CASSLGQTQNYGYTF

V gene: TRBV6-5
clone size: -
J gene: TRBJ2-7
D gene: -
CDR3 DNA: TGTGCCAGTAGGACAGACACCTACGAGCAGTACTTC
CDR3 protein: CASRTDTYEQYF

V gene: TRBV7-9
clone size: -
J gene: TRBJ1-3
D gene: -
CDR3 DNA: TGTGCCAGCAGCTTAAGGCGCGGGGGCAGGGAGACCGACACCATATATTTT
CDR3 protein: CASSLRRGGRETDTIYF

V gene: TRBV7-9
clone size: -
J gene: TRBJ2-7
D gene: TRBD2
CDR3 DNA: TGTGCCAGCAGCTCTCCGGGACTAGCGTCTTACGAGCAGTACTTC
CDR3 protein: CASSSPGLASYEQYF

V gene: TRBV6-5
clone size: -
J gene: TRBJ2-2
D gene: -
CDR3 DNA: TGTGCCAGCAGTGTAGGCGGGGGCAGCACCGGGGAGCTGTTTTTT
CDR3 protein: CASSVGGGSTGELFF

V gene: TRBV5-1
clone size: -
J gene: TRBJ2-7
D gene: TRBD1
CDR3 DNA: TGCGCCAGCAGCTACCGGGACAGGGTTGGCCCCTACGAGCAGTACTTC
CDR3 protein: CASSYRDRVGPYEQYF

V gene: TRBV4-2
clone size: -
J gene: TRBJ2-1
D gene: -
CDR3 DNA: TGTGCCAGCAGCCCCCGGGCGGGCGGGCAGGATTTCAATGAGCAGTTCTTC
CDR3 protein: CASSPRAGGQDFNEQFF

V gene: TRBV18
clone size: once
J gene: TRBJ1-5
D gene: -
CDR3 DNA: TGTGCCAGCTCACCGGGACACTGGCAGCCCCAGCATTTT
CDR3 protein: CASSPGHWQPQHF

V gene: TRBV5-1
clone size: -
J gene: TRBJ1-4
D gene: -
CDR3 DNA: TGCGCCAGCAGCTTGGACAGGGCTAATGAAAAACTGTTTTTT
CDR3 protein: CASSLDRANEKLFF

V gene: TRBV6-7
clone size: few
J gene: TRBJ2-1
D gene: -
CDR3 DNA: TGTGCCAGCAGTTACTCGATAGGCGCGGGTTCCGACAATGAGCAGTTCTTC
CDR3 protein: CASSYSIGAGSDNEQFF